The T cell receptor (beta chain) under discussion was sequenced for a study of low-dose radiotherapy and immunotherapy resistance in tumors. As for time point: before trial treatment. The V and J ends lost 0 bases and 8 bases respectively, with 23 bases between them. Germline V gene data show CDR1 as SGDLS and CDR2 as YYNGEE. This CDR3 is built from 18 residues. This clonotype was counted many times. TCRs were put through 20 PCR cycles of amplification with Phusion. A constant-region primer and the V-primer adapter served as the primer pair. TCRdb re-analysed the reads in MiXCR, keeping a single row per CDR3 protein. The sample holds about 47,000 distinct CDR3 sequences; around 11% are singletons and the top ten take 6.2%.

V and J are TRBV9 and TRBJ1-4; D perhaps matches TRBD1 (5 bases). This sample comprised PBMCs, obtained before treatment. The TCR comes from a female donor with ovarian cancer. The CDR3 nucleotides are TGTGCCAGCAGCGTAGGGCAGGGCCCCCGGCAAGTAGAAGAAAAACTGTTTTTT. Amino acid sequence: CASSVGQGPRQVEEKLFF.